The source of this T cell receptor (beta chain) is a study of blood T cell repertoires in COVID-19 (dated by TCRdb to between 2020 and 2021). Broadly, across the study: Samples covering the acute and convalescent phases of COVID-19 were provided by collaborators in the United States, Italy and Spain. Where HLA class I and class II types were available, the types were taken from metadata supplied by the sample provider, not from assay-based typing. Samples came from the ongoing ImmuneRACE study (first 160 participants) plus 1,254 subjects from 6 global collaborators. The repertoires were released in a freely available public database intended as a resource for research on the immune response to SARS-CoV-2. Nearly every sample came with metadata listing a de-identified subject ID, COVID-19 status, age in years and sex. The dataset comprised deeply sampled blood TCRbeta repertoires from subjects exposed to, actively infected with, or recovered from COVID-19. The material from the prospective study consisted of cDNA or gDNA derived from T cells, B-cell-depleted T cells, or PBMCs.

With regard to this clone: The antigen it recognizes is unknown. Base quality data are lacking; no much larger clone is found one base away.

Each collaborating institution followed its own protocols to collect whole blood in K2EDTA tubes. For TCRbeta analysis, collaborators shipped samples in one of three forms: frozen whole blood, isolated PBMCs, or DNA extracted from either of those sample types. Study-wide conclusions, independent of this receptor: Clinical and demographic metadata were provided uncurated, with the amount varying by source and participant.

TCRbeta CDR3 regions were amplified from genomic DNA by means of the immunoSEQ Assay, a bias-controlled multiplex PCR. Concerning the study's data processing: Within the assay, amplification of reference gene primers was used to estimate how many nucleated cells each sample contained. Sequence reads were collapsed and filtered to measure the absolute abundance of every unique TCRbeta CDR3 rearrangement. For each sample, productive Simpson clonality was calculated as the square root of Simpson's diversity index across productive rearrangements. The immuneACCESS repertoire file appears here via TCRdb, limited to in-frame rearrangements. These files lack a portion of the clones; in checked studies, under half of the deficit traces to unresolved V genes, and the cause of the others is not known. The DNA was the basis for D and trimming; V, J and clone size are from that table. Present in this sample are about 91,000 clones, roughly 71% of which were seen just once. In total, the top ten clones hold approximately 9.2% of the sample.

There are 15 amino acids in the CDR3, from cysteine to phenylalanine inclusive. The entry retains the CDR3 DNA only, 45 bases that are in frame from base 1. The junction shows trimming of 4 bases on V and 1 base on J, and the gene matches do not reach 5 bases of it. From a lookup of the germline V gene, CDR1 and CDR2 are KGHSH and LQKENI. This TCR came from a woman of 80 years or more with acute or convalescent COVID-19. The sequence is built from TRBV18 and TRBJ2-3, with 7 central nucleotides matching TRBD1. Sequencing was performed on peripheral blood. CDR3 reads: CASSRQGSGTDTQYF. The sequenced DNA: TGTGCCAGCTCACGACAGGGAAGCGGCACAGATACGCAGTATTTT.